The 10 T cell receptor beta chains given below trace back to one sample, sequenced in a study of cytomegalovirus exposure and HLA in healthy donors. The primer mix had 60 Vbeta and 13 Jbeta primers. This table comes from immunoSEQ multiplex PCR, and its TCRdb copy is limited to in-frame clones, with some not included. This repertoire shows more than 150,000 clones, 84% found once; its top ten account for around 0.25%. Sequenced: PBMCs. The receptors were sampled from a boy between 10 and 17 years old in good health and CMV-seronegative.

DNA of the CDR3: TGTGCCAGCAGCCCAGGACAGGAAAAACTGTTTTTT. It specifies CASSPGQEKLFF. The gene calls are TRBV11-2 and TRBJ1-4; D is possibly TRBD1 (6 bases). This CDR3 region has 12 residues. V was trimmed by 5 bases and J by 8 bases, leaving 9 bases between them. CDR1 is SGHAT and CDR2 is FQNNGV in the germline V gene.

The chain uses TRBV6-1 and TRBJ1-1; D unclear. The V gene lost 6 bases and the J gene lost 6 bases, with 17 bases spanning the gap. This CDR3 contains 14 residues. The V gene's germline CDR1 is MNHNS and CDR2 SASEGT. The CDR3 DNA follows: TGTGCCAGCAGGATGGGAGCCCAACAAGCTGAAGCTTTCTTT. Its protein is CASRMGAQQAEAFF.

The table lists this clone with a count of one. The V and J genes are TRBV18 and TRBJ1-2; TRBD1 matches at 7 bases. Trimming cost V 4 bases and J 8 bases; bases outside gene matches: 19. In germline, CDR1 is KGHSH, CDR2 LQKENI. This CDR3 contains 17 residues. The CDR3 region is CASSRELGTDHLGGYTF. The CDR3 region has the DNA TGTGCCAGCTCACGAGAACTTGGGACAGACCACCTTGGAGGCTACACCTTC.

CDR3 in DNA: TGTGCCAGCAGCTCAACAGGGGGCGATGGCTACACCTTC. This translates into CASSSTGGDGYTF. The chain joins TRBV5-4 to TRBJ1-2; 9 positions match TRBD1. With 3 bases clipped from V and 6 bases from J, the junction kept 3 bases outside the gene matches. CDR3 length equals 13 residues. Germline V gene sequence: CDR1 SGHNT, CDR2 YYREEE (reference sequence).

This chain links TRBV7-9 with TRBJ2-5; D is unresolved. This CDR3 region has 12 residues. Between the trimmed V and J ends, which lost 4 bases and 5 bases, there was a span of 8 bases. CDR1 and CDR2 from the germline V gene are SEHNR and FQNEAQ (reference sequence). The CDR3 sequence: CASSSPKETQYF. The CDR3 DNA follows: TGTGCCAGCAGCTCCCCTAAGGAGACCCAGTACTTC.

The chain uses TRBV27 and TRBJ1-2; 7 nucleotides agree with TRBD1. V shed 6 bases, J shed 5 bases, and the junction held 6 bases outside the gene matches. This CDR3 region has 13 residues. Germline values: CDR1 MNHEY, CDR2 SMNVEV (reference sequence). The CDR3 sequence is CASRIGTAYGYTF. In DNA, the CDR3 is TGTGCCAGCAGGATAGGGACAGCGTATGGCTACACCTTC.

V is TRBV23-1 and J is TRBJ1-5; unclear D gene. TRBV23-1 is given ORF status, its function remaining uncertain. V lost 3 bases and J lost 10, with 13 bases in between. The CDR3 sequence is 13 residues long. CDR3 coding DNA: TGCGCCAGCAGTCAGTCTACTACGCGTCCCCAGCATTTT. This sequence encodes CASSQSTTRPQHF.

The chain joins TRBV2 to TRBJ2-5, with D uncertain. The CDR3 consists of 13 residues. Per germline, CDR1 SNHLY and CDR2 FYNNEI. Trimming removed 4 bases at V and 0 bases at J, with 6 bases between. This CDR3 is CASSALYQETQYF. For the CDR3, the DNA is TGTGCCAGCAGTGCACTGTACCAAGAGACCCAGTACTTC.

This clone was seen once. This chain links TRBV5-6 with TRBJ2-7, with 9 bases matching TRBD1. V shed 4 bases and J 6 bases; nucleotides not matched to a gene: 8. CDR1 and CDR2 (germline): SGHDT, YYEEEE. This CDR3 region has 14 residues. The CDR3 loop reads CASSTDRGWGEQYF. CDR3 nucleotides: TGTGCCAGCAGCACGGACAGGGGTTGGGGCGAGCAGTACTTC. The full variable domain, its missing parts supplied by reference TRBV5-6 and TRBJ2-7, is DAGVTQSPTHLIKTRGQQVTLRCSPKSGHDTVSWYQQALGQGPQFIFQYYEEEERQRGNFPDRFSGHQFPNYSSELNVNALLLGDSALYLCASSTDRGWGEQYFGPGTRLTVT.

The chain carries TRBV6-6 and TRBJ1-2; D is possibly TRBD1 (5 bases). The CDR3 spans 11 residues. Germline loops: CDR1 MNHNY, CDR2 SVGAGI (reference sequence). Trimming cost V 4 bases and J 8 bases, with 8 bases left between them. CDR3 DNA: TGTGCCAGCAGTTTCGACAGCGGCTACACCTTC. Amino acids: CASSFDSGYTF.